The 7 T cell receptor beta chains below were found in one sample sequenced in a study of Ad26.COV2.S vaccination and SARS-CoV-2 variants. Treatment described: about 20 received Ad26.COV2.S at low or high dose, single or two shots; 5 received placebo; per-sample allocation not given. Material that was analyzed had been drawn on day 63 after the first vaccine or placebo injection. The method was immunoSEQ multiplex PCR; TCRdb's version includes in-frame clones alone and lacks a portion of them. The data hold hundreds of thousands of clones, with around 90% observed a single time. This specimen was peripheral blood, taken in a trial of Ad26.COV2.S vaccine versus placebo. All receptors come from a person aged 18 to 59 who received the Ad26.COV2.S COVID-19 vaccine or a placebo.

The CDR3: CASSPRQSSGDNEQFF. The CDR3 nucleotides read TGTGCCAGCTCACCAAGACAGTCCTCGGGAGACAATGAGCAGTTCTTC. The V call is TRBV18, the J call TRBJ2-1; maybe TRBD2 (6 bases). Trimming removed 2 bases at V and 5 bases at J, with 16 bases between. The CDR3 is 16 residues long. Germline CDR1 and CDR2: KGHSH and LQKENI.

The chain recombines TRBV30 with TRBJ2-7, with a tentative D call TRBD2 (5 bases). Deletions cut 2 bases from V and 3 bases from J, with 14 bases between. In germline, CDR1 is GTSNPN, CDR2 SVGIG (reference sequence). This CDR3 contains 14 residues. The CDR3 loop reads CAWSRPRGFYEQYF. CDR3 nucleotides: TGTGCCTGGAGTAGGCCTCGGGGTTTCTACGAGCAGTACTTC.

The chain carries TRBV27 and TRBJ1-6; D remains unclear. The germline V gene encodes CDR1 MNHEY and CDR2 SMNVEV (reference sequence). Trimming shortened V by 4 bases and J by 4 bases, and 5 bases separated the two germline ends. This CDR3 contains 13 residues. The CDR3 region has the DNA TGTGCCAGCAGTTACAATTATAATTCACCCCTCCACTTT. Translated, it gives CASSYNYNSPLHF.

V usage is TRBV24-1 and J usage is TRBJ1-2; D gene uncertain. The CDR3 totals 14 residues. The germline gives CDR1 KGHDR, CDR2 SFDVKD. V was clipped by 6 bases and J by 0 bases, with 10 bases between them. The CDR3 region has the DNA TGTGCCACCAGTTATGGAGACGCTAACTATGGCTACACCTTC. The encoded protein is CATSYGDANYGYTF.

The rearrangement links TRBV4-2 to TRBJ1-5; D gene ambiguous. V dropped 4 bases and J dropped 5 bases, with 15 bases sitting between them. The CDR3 sequence is 15 residues long. From germline, CDR1 is LGHNA and CDR2 YNFKEQ. The chain's CDR3 is CASSPSFGGDQPQHF. CDR3 in DNA: TGTGCCAGCAGCCCATCCTTCGGCGGAGATCAGCCCCAGCATTTT.

The chain combines TRBV5-4 with TRBJ2-5, with D possibly matching TRBD1 (8 bases). V was trimmed by 2 bases and J by 5 bases, leaving 22 bases between them. The CDR3 runs to 17 residues. Germline CDR1 is SGHNT and CDR2 is YYREEE (reference sequence). DNA for the CDR3: TGTGCCAGCAGCTTCGGACAGGGAGGGGATAGAGGGGAGACCCAGTACTTC. Its protein product is CASSFGQGGDRGETQYF.

V usage is TRBV7-2 and J usage is TRBJ1-3; tentatively, D is TRBD1 (6 bases). V lost 5 bases and J lost 2, with 10 bases in between. Germline V gene data show CDR1 as SGHTA and CDR2 as FQGNSA. This CDR3 is 14 amino acids long. CDR3 sequence reads: CASSTRQAGNTIYF. The CDR3 DNA reads TGTGCCAGCAGCACCCGACAGGCTGGAAACACCATATATTTT.